This TCR beta chain was sequenced in a study of cytomegalovirus exposure and HLA in healthy donors. This clone has only a few counts. The PCR contained 60 Vbeta and 13 Jbeta primers. The method was immunoSEQ multiplex PCR; TCRdb's version includes in-frame clones alone and lacks a portion of them. The sample lists some 150,000 clones, under 10% occurring once. CDR1 is MNHNS and CDR2 is SASEGT in the germline V gene. There are 14 residues in the CDR3. The ends lost 7 bases at V and 2 bases at J; junction bases unmatched: 4. Sequencing was done on a sample of PBMCs. The gene calls are TRBV6-1 and TRBJ2-7, with TRBD2 matching over 11 bases. This receptor was identified in a woman aged 40 to 49 in good health and CMV-seropositive. The CDR3 spells CASIDSGGAYEQYF. CDR3 DNA: TGTGCCAGCATCGATAGCGGGGGGGCCTACGAGCAGTACTTC.